The source of this TCR beta chain is a study of regulatory T cells in long-lasting Graves disease. Germline V gene lookup returns CDR1 SEHNR and CDR2 FQNEAQ (reference sequence). Trimming stripped 5 bases from V and 6 bases from J, with 14 bases between. The CDR3 sequence is 13 residues long. Time point given: newly diagnosed GD, antithyroid drugs for less than 3 months. Generation of the TCR library employed RNA extracted from PBMCs. Construction of the TCR beta libraries employed iRepertoire HTBI primers in conjunction with Arm-PCR of CDR3 regions. TCRdb fed the multiplex PCR reads into MiXCR, producing one record per CDR3 protein. The sample carries a few hundred thousand distinct CDR3 sequences, approximately 16% recorded once. These data also formed part of another study, on T cells in Graves' hyperthyroidism and ophthalmopathy. Turning to that study: Orbital computed tomography and thyroid ultrasound, together with serum TRAb and thyroxine and clinical symptoms, were used for diagnoses.

The sample here was peripheral blood mononuclear cells (PBMCs), taken at new diagnosis, from a patient treated with antithyroid drugs. The receptor's source is a woman in her forties with Graves disease. The chain is built from TRBV7-9 and TRBJ2-7, with D tentatively TRBD1 or TRBD2 (5 bases each). The CDR3 coding sequence is TGTGCCAGCAGCCTTCTGAGGGGCGCCGAGCAGTACTTC. Translated, it gives CASSLLRGAEQYF. Together with reference TRBV7-9 and TRBJ2-7, the CDR3 gives the full variable domain: DTGVSQNPRHKITKRGQNVTFRCDPISEHNRLYWYRQTLGQGPEFLTYFQNEAQLEKSRLLSDRFSAERPKGSFSTLEIQRTEQGDSAMYLCASSLLRGAEQYFGPGTRLTVT.